Following are 28 T cell receptor beta chains from one sample sequenced in a study of T cell responses to AZD1222 COVID-19 vaccine. Assay: immunoSEQ multiplex PCR; the TCRdb copy retains only in-frame clones and omits some. The data contain roughly 110,000 clones, about 90% of them seen just once; the ten biggest clones take up roughly 5%. This material consisted of peripheral blood, taken 28 days after the second AZD1222 dose. The receptors shown here come from an adult who received the AZD1222 COVID-19 vaccine.

J is TRBJ2-5 and V is TRBV24-1, with D perhaps TRBD2 (5 bases). Trimming left V 0 bases short and J 5 bases short, with 12 bases between. Germline CDR1 KGHDR, CDR2 SFDVKD. The CDR3 loop spans 15 amino acids. This chain's CDR3 is CATSDLAGGMETQYF. DNA for the CDR3: TGTGCCACCAGTGATTTGGCAGGAGGAATGGAGACCCAGTACTTC.

The J gene is TRBJ1-6, the V gene TRBV4-1; unclear D gene. Germline CDR1 is MGHRA and CDR2 is YSYEKL. The CDR3 extends over 13 amino acids. V lost 2 bases and J lost 10, with 9 bases in between. The CDR3 spells CASSQRRESPLHF. The CDR3 DNA is TGCGCCAGCAGCCAAAGGAGGGAGTCACCCCTCCACTTT.

This clone has only one observation. The chain links TRBV21-1 to TRBJ2-1; the table names TRBD2, a call not compared with the DNA. TRBV21-1 is deemed a pseudogene. This CDR3 comprises 16 residues. The CDR3 region has the DNA TGTGCCAGCAGCAAAGCCCCGACCGGGTCCTACAATGAGCAGTTCTTC. Its protein product is CASSKAPTGSYNEQFF.

The gene calls are TRBV27 and TRBJ2-7, with 8 bases aligning to TRBD2. V lost 5 bases and J lost 3; bases outside the gene matches: 6. The CDR3 extends over 14 amino acids. The germline V gene has CDR1 MNHEY and CDR2 SMNVEV (reference sequence). CDR3 residues: CASSIQGTSYEQYF. CDR3 in DNA: TGTGCCAGCAGTATCCAAGGGACTAGCTACGAGCAGTACTTC.

V usage is TRBV6-5 and J usage is TRBJ1-2, with 7 bases fitting TRBD1. The ends lost 0 bases at V and 3 bases at J; junction bases unmatched: 4. The CDR3 length is 15 residues. From germline, CDR1 is MNHEY and CDR2 SVGAGI. DNA for the CDR3: TGTGCCAGCAGTTACTCAGGGGGCAAGTACTATGGCTACACCTTC. Encoded protein: CASSYSGGKYYGYTF.

The chain uses TRBV6-5 and TRBJ1-1, with 11 bases lining up with TRBD1. The CDR3 extends over 15 amino acids. The trim removed 6 bases at V and 11 bases at J, leaving 14 bases unmatched. Germline CDR1 MNHEY, CDR2 SVGAGI. The DNA for the CDR3 is TGTGCCAGCAGCCATGGGGGACAGGGGGATCAGGCGGCTTTCTTT. Translation gives CASSHGGQGDQAAFF.

This clone showed up just a few times. V and J are TRBV4-3 and TRBJ1-1; D is uncertain. Germline CDR1 is LGHNA and CDR2 is YSLEER. This CDR3 has 14 residues. Trimming removed 1 base from V and 2 bases from J, with 8 bases in between. The CDR3 coding sequence is TGCGCCAGCAGCCAAGTCGGTCAAAACACTGAAGCTTTCTTT. It translates to CASSQVGQNTEAFF.

Here the CDR3 DNA reads TGTGCCAGTAGTACCGGGACTAGCGGGGTCTACGAGCAGTACTTC. This gives the protein CASSTGTSGVYEQYF. The gene calls are TRBV19 and TRBJ2-7; 13 bases match TRBD2. After removal of 4 bases from V and 3 bases from J, the junction contained 3 bases not matched to a gene. CDR3 length equals 15 residues. Germline CDR1 and CDR2: LNHDA and SQIVND (reference sequence).

The rearrangement joins TRBV19 to TRBJ1-1, with D uncertain. In germline, CDR1 is LNHDA, CDR2 SQIVND (reference sequence). This CDR3 region has 13 residues. With 1 base removed from V and 1 base from J, the gap between germline ends came to 4 bases. Here the CDR3 DNA reads TGTGCCAGTAGTATAGTCCCGAACACTGAAGCTTTCTTT. Translated, it gives CASSIVPNTEAFF.

The rearrangement joins TRBV3-1 (or the pseudogene TRBV3-2) to TRBJ1-3; the D is unclear. This CDR3 is built from 15 residues. Trimming took off 4 bases at V and 0 bases at J, with 10 bases between the two ends. Germline CDR1 reads LGHDT; CDR2 reads YNNKEL (reference sequence). The CDR3 nucleotides are TGTGCCAGCAGCCGCCCGACGGTCTCTGGAAACACCATATATTTT. Its protein product is CASSRPTVSGNTIYF.

The CDR3 DNA reads as TGTGCCAGCTCACAGGACAGGGGTAATGGCTACACCTTC. Amino acid sequence: CASSQDRGNGYTF. The chain has TRBV18 and TRBJ1-2; the match to TRBD1 covers 9 bases. CDR1 and CDR2 (germline): KGHSH, LQKENI. The CDR3 contains 13 residues. The junction had 3 bases not matched to a gene; V was cut back by 4 bases and J by 6 bases.

This clone was detected only a few times. The rearrangement uses TRBV6-1 and TRBJ1-2; a possible D gene is TRBD1 (6 bases). Trimming cost V 1 base and J 5 bases, with 14 bases left between them. CDR1 MNHNS and CDR2 SASEGT come from the germline V gene. The CDR3 has 15 residues. The CDR3 region is CASSEVDRPGYGYTF. CDR3 DNA: TGTGCCAGCAGTGAAGTCGACAGGCCTGGGTATGGCTACACCTTC.

This chain uses TRBV7-9 with TRBJ2-1; D possibly corresponds to TRBD1 (6 bases). CDR1 and CDR2 (germline): SEHNR, FQNEAQ (reference sequence). The V end was cut by 2 bases, the J end by 4 bases, with 15 bases between. The CDR3 spans 16 residues. CDR3 sequence (DNA): TGTGCCAGCAGCTTACTCAAGGGGGTAAGGTACAATGAGCAGTTCTTC. It yields the protein CASSLLKGVRYNEQFF.

This clone has a handful of counts. The rearrangement links TRBV6-6 to TRBJ1-2, with a possible D match to TRBD1 (5 bases). V lost 7 bases and J lost 4, with 19 bases in between. Germline lookup yields CDR1 MNHNY and CDR2 SVGAGI (reference sequence). CDR3 length: 15 amino acids. The CDR3, as DNA: TGTGCCAGCAAGGATGGGGGAGCCAGGGCCTATGGCTACACCTTC. Its protein is CASKDGGARAYGYTF.

CDR3 loop: CASSQGSRTGFYEQYF. The CDR3 DNA reads as TGCGCCAGCAGCCAAGGATCCCGGACAGGGTTCTACGAGCAGTACTTC. V usage is TRBV4-3 and J usage is TRBJ2-7; TRBD1 agrees at 8 bases. Per germline, CDR1 LGHNA and CDR2 YSLEER. The CDR3 has 16 amino acids. J gave up 3 bases and V 1 base, and 8 bases lay outside the gene matches.

This chain connects TRBV19 to TRBJ2-1; 9 bases are shared with TRBD1. Per germline, CDR1 LNHDA and CDR2 SQIVND (reference sequence). The trim removed 3 bases at V and 7 bases at J, leaving 7 bases unmatched. The CDR3 totals 15 residues. CDR3 bases: TGTGCCAGTAGTATTGGGACAGGGACGAGGAATGAGCAGTTCTTC. The encoded protein is CASSIGTGTRNEQFF.

The rearrangement joins TRBV5-6 to TRBJ1-1; D gene uncertain. CDR3 length: 13 amino acids. Per germline, CDR1 SGHDT and CDR2 YYEEEE. V shed 0 bases and J shed 7 bases, with 10 bases lying between them. CDR3 sequence reads: CASSLGQGNEAFF. The DNA of the CDR3 is TGTGCCAGCAGCTTGGGGCAAGGAAATGAAGCTTTCTTT.

The chain joins TRBV7-2 to TRBJ2-2, with a possible D match to TRBD2 (6 bases). The CDR3 totals 15 residues. V shed 6 bases and J shed 7 bases, with 18 bases lying between them. Germline assignment: CDR1 SGHTA and CDR2 FQGNSA. The CDR3 loop is CASSAGGVGIGELFF. DNA for the CDR3: TGTGCCAGCAGTGCCGGCGGGGTGGGGATCGGGGAGCTGTTTTTT. Complete variable domain (other parts from reference TRBV7-2 and TRBJ2-2): GAGVSQSPSNKVTEKGKDVELRCDPISGHTALYWYRQSLGQGLEFLIYFQGNSAPDKSGLPSDRFSAERTGGSVSTLTIQRTQQEDSAVYLCASSAGGVGIGELFFGEGSRLTVL.

The rearrangement links TRBV12-3 or TRBV12-4 to TRBJ1-2; the D gene is possibly TRBD1 (5 bases). Deletions cut 4 bases from V and 8 bases from J, with 14 bases between. The CDR3 is made up of 13 amino acids. The CDR3 loop is CASSWGPLGGYTF. CDR3 DNA sequence: TGTGCCAGCAGTTGGGGACCACTTGGGGGCTACACCTTC.

This clone was found once. V is TRBV1 and J is TRBJ1-2. TRBV1 is designated a pseudogene. This CDR3 is built from 16 residues. As DNA, the CDR3 is TGCACCAGCAGCCAGGCGAGGGGGGCCTATAACTATGGCTACACCTTC. It encodes CTSSQARGAYNYGYTF.

This clone has a single count. The gene calls are TRBV6-6 and TRBJ2-3; tentative D call: TRBD1 (5 bases). Trimming cost V 2 bases and J 0 bases, with 9 bases left between them. CDR1 is MNHNY, CDR2 SVGAGI, per germline (reference sequence). The CDR3 totals 15 residues. The CDR3: CASSYRSGSTDTQYF. The CDR3 DNA reads as TGTGCCAGCAGTTACCGGTCAGGGAGCACAGATACGCAGTATTTT.

V and J are TRBV29-1 and TRBJ1-6; the D gene is possibly TRBD1 (5 bases). V lost 6 bases and J lost 7, with 13 bases in between. CDR1 SQVTM and CDR2 ANQGSEA come from the germline V gene. The length of the CDR3 is 13 residues. CDR3 protein: CSVAGGPNSPLHF. CDR3 bases: TGCAGCGTGGCGGGGGGTCCAAATTCACCCCTCCACTTT.

This clone appeared a single time. The CDR3 sequence: CASSRNGEAFF. CDR3 DNA sequence: TGTGCCAGCAGCCGAAATGGGGAAGCTTTCTTT. The chain is built from TRBV11-2 and TRBJ1-1, with D uncertain. V was trimmed by 5 bases and J by 8 bases, leaving 9 bases between them. Germline lookup yields CDR1 SGHAT and CDR2 FQNNGV. The CDR3 totals 11 residues.

This chain joins TRBV5-4 and TRBJ2-1; 11 nucleotides match TRBD2. V trimming: 4 bases; J trimming: 7 bases; junction bases outside the gene matches: 7. The CDR3 is 15 amino acids. Germline V gene lookup returns CDR1 SGHNT and CDR2 YYREEE (reference sequence). CDR3 nucleotide sequence: TGTGCCAGCAGCCTAGCGGGGGGATTTTCTAATGAGCAGTTCTTC. Residues: CASSLAGGFSNEQFF.

The V gene is TRBV19, the J gene TRBJ1-2; TRBD1 matches 9 bases. This CDR3 region has 14 residues. The junction had 8 bases not matched to a gene; V was cut back by 8 bases and J by 4 bases. Germline CDR1 is LNHDA and CDR2 is SQIVND (reference sequence). The CDR3 nucleotides read TGTGCCAGTCTGACAGGGGGATCCTCCTATGGCTACACCTTC. Its protein is CASLTGGSSYGYTF.

V is TRBV19 and J is TRBJ1-1; D call uncertain. The CDR3 length is 14 residues. CDR1 LNHDA and CDR2 SQIVND come from the germline V gene (reference sequence). V lost 7 bases, J lost 1 base, and 13 bases lay in between. In DNA form, the CDR3 reads TGTGCCAGTACCCCCGGGCCGAGGAACACTGAAGCTTTCTTT. Residues: CASTPGPRNTEAFF.

This chain uses TRBV20-1 with TRBJ1-1; TRBD1 matches 7 bases. The CDR3 sequence is 13 residues long. V gave up 3 bases and J gave up 4 bases; unmatched junction bases: 5. The germline CDR1 and CDR2 sequences are DFQATT and SNEGSKA (reference sequence). DNA for the CDR3: TGCAGTGCTAGTCGTGGGACAGCCACTGAAGCTTTCTTT. Encoded protein: CSASRGTATEAFF.

This clone appeared a few times. The CDR3 DNA sequence: TGTGCCAGTAAAATAAGGGTCCTGGGGAATGAGCAGTTCTTC. Translated, it gives CASKIRVLGNEQFF. The V and J genes are TRBV19 and TRBJ2-1; no firm D call. Per the germline V gene, CDR1 is LNHDA and CDR2 is SQIVND (reference sequence). V was pared by 7 bases and J by 7 bases, with 17 bases between. The CDR3 loop spans 14 amino acids. The variable domain in full, completed from reference TRBV19 and TRBJ2-1, reads DGGITQSPKYLFRKEGQNVTLSCEQNLNHDAMYWYRQDPGQGLRLIYYSQIVNDFQKGDIAEGYSVSREKKESFPLTVTSAQKNPTAFYLCASKIRVLGNEQFFGPGTRLTVL.